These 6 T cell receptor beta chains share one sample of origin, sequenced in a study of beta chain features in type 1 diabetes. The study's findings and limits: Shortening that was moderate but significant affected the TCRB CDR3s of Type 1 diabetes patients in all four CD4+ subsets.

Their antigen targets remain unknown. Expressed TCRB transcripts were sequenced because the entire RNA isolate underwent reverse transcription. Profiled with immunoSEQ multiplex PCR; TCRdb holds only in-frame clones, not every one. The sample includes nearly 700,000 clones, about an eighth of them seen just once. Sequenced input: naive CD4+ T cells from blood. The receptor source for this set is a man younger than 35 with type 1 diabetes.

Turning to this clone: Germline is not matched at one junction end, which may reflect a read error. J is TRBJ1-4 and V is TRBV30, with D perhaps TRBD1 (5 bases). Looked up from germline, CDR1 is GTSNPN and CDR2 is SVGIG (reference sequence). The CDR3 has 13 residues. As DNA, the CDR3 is TGTTCCTGGAGTACCACCAACAGGGAAAAACTGTTTTTT. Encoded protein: CSWSTTNREKLFF.

In DNA, the CDR3 is TGCAGTCCGGGGGGCAATGAGCAGTTCTTC. Amino acid sequence: CSPGGNEQFF. The gene calls are TRBV20-1 and TRBJ2-1, with TRBD2 matching 7 bases. J gave up 6 bases and V 8 bases, and 1 base lay outside the gene matches. The CDR3 extends over 10 amino acids. Germline-derived CDR1 and CDR2 are DFQATT and SNEGSKA (reference sequence).

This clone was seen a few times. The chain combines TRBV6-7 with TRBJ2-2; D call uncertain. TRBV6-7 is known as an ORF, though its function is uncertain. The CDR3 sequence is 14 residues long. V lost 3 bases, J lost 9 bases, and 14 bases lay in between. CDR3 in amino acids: CASSYMGRDRELFF. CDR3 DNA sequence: TGTGCCAGCAGTTATATGGGCAGAGACCGGGAGCTGTTTTTT.

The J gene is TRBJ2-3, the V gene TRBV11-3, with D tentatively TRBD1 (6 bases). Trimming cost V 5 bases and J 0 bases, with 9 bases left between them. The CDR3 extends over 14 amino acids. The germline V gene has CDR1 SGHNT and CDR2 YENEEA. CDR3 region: CASSVGHSTDTQYF. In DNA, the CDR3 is TGTGCCAGCAGCGTGGGACATAGCACAGATACGCAGTATTTT.

CDR3 sequence (DNA): TGCGCCAGCAGCAGGGACGGAACTGAAAAACTGTTTTTT. Residues: CASSRDGTEKLFF. The J gene is TRBJ1-4, the V gene TRBV5-1; tentatively, D is TRBD1 (5 bases). This CDR3 has 13 residues. The V and J ends lost 4 bases and 7 bases respectively, with 11 bases between them. CDR1 SGHRS and CDR2 YFSETQ come from the germline V gene.

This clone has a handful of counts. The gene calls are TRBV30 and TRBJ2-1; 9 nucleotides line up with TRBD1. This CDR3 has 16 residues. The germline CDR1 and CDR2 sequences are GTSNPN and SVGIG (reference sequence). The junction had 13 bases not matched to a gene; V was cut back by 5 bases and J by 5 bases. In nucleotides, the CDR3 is TGTGCCTGGTCCGACACCGGGACAGGGCTTGACAATGAGCAGTTCTTC. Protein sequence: CAWSDTGTGLDNEQFF.